Listed below are T cell receptor beta chains from one sample, sequenced in a study of blood T cell repertoires in COVID-19. Measured with immunoSEQ multiplex PCR; TCRdb has only the in-frame clones, and not every one. The repertoire holds 250,000 to 300,000 clones, about 88% seen once, with about 3.5% in the top ten. The specimen sequenced was peripheral blood. Source of these receptors: a man in his late teens or twenties with active or convalescent COVID-19. Each CDR3 is given with its conserved first and last residue. Fields, in order: J gene, D gene, V gene, clone size, CDR3 DNA, CDR3 protein. The D gene is left open where the match is weak. A row's size may be missing; if present it is once, few, many or a size class.

J gene: TRBJ2-5
D gene: TRBD2
V gene: TRBV14
clone size: once
CDR3 DNA: TGTGCCAGCAGCCGCGGGAGGGAGTCGGAGACCCAGTACTTC
CDR3 protein: CASSRGRESETQYF

J gene: TRBJ1-1
D gene: NA
V gene: TRBV4-1
clone size: NA
CDR3 DNA: TGCGCCAGCAGCCAACCCGGCAGGGGTAGATTGACTGAAGCTTTCTTT
CDR3 protein: CASSQPGRGRLTEAFF

J gene: TRBJ1-4
D gene: NA
V gene: TRBV19
clone size: NA
CDR3 DNA: TGTGCCAGTAAACAGGGAGATGCAACTAATGAAAAACTGTTTTTT
CDR3 protein: CASKQGDATNEKLFF

J gene: TRBJ2-1
D gene: NA
V gene: TRBV24-1
clone size: once
CDR3 DNA: TGTGCCACCAAGTCCGGTGATGAGCAGTTCTTC
CDR3 protein: CATKSGDEQFF

J gene: TRBJ1-2
D gene: TRBD1
V gene: TRBV5-4
clone size: NA
CDR3 DNA: TGTGCCAGCAGTGTTGGCCAGGGACAGACTATGGACTACACCTTC
CDR3 protein: CASSVGQGQTMDYTF

J gene: TRBJ1-4
D gene: NA
V gene: TRBV28
clone size: NA
CDR3 DNA: TGTGCCAGCAACAGACAGGTGGGGATTGAAAAACTGTTTTTT
CDR3 protein: CASNRQVGIEKLFF

J gene: TRBJ2-2
D gene: NA
V gene: TRBV7-3
clone size: NA
CDR3 DNA: TGTGCCAGCAGCTTAAACGGTCCCACCGGGGAGCTGTTTTTT
CDR3 protein: CASSLNGPTGELFF

J gene: TRBJ2-7
D gene: NA
V gene: TRBV5-6
clone size: NA
CDR3 DNA: TGTGCCAGCAGCCCATACCTGGGACTGAGCTACGAGCAGTACTTC
CDR3 protein: CASSPYLGLSYEQYF

J gene: TRBJ1-1
D gene: NA
V gene: TRBV7-9
clone size: NA
CDR3 DNA: TGTGCCAGCAGCTCAACCGGGACAACCAACACTGAAGCTTTCTTT
CDR3 protein: CASSSTGTTNTEAFF

J gene: TRBJ2-2
D gene: TRBD2
V gene: TRBV6-1
clone size: NA
CDR3 DNA: TGTGCCAGCAGTGAACTAGCGGACACCGGGGAGCTGTTTTTT
CDR3 protein: CASSELADTGELFF

J gene: TRBJ1-2
D gene: NA
V gene: TRBV28
clone size: NA
CDR3 DNA: TGTGCCAGCAGTTTCAGGGGTGGCTATGGCTACACCTTC
CDR3 protein: CASSFRGGYGYTF

J gene: TRBJ2-2
D gene: NA
V gene: TRBV7-2
clone size: NA
CDR3 DNA: TGTGCCAGCAGTTTAACCGGGAACACCGGGGAGCTGTTTTTT
CDR3 protein: CASSLTGNTGELFF

J gene: TRBJ1-4
D gene: TRBD1
V gene: TRBV3-1/TRBV3-2
clone size: NA
CDR3 DNA: TGTGCCAGCAGCCAAAGAGACAGGGATGGTAGAGGAAAACTGTTTTTT
CDR3 protein: CASSQRDRDGRGKLFF

J gene: TRBJ2-2
D gene: NA
V gene: TRBV7-2
clone size: few
CDR3 DNA: TGTGCCAGCAGCCGAACCCCTCGGGGGGAGCTGTTTTTT
CDR3 protein: CASSRTPRGELFF

J gene: TRBJ2-1
D gene: TRBD2
V gene: TRBV30
clone size: NA
CDR3 DNA: TGTGCCTGGAGTGACGCGGGGGGGCCTCGCTACAATGAGCAGTTCTTC
CDR3 protein: CAWSDAGGPRYNEQFF

J gene: TRBJ1-3
D gene: TRBD1
V gene: TRBV15
clone size: NA
CDR3 DNA: TGTGCCACCAGCATCCGATCCTGGACAGGGTCGGGAAACACCATATATTTT
CDR3 protein: CATSIRSWTGSGNTIYF

J gene: TRBJ1-2
D gene: TRBD1
V gene: TRBV29-1
clone size: NA
CDR3 DNA: TGCAGCGTCCCCGGGACAGGGGAAAATGGCTACACCTTC
CDR3 protein: CSVPGTGENGYTF

J gene: TRBJ1-5
D gene: TRBD1
V gene: TRBV10-3
clone size: NA
CDR3 DNA: TGTGCCATCAGTGAGTCGGGACAGCACAATCAGCCCCAGCATTTT
CDR3 protein: CAISESGQHNQPQHF

J gene: TRBJ2-2
D gene: NA
V gene: TRBV24-1
clone size: few
CDR3 DNA: TGTGCCACCGCCTATGGGGAGCTGTTTTTT
CDR3 protein: CATAYGELFF

J gene: TRBJ2-6
D gene: NA
V gene: TRBV5-1
clone size: NA
CDR3 DNA: TGCGCCAGCAGCTTGGTAGACGGACAGCTCTCTGGGGCCAACGTCCTGACTTTC
CDR3 protein: CASSLVDGQLSGANVLTF

J gene: TRBJ1-2
D gene: NA
V gene: TRBV27
clone size: NA
CDR3 DNA: TGTGCCAGCAGTTTAATTCGGACTGGCGGATTGAACTATGGCTACACCTTC
CDR3 protein: CASSLIRTGGLNYGYTF

J gene: TRBJ1-1
D gene: NA
V gene: TRBV6-5
clone size: NA
CDR3 DNA: TGTGCCGTAAGGGCCAGCAGGGGCACTGAAGCTTTCTTT
CDR3 protein: CAVRASRGTEAFF

J gene: TRBJ1-2
D gene: NA
V gene: TRBV29-1
clone size: once
CDR3 DNA: TGCAGCGCTGTGGACCCGGCGGGAAAATATGGCTACACCTTC
CDR3 protein: CSAVDPAGKYGYTF

J gene: TRBJ1-6
D gene: NA
V gene: TRBV3-1/TRBV3-2
clone size: few
CDR3 DNA: TGTGCCAGCAGCCATGAGACGGAGTATTCACCCCTCCACTTT
CDR3 protein: CASSHETEYSPLHF

J gene: TRBJ2-5
D gene: NA
V gene: TRBV6-5
clone size: NA
CDR3 DNA: TGTGCCAGCAGAGCCGGGACACACCAAGAGACCCAGTACTTC
CDR3 protein: CASRAGTHQETQYF

J gene: TRBJ2-7
D gene: NA
V gene: TRBV3-1/TRBV3-2
clone size: NA
CDR3 DNA: TGTGCCAGCAGCCAAGGGCCATTCGGGACCTACGAGCAGTACTTC
CDR3 protein: CASSQGPFGTYEQYF